The clone carrying this T cell receptor (beta chain) was counted once. Its matching antigen is unknown. Sequencing used immunoSEQ multiplex PCR; TCRdb keeps in-frame clones, though not all of them. The profile covers some 130,000 clones, with around 92% appearing a single time and roughly 2% taken by the ten largest. Trimming pared 0 bases from V and 5 bases from J, leaving 9 bases between. This CDR3 has 14 amino acids. The germline CDR1 and CDR2 sequences are KGHDR and SFDVKD. The record originates from a study of T cell responses to AZD1222 COVID-19 vaccine. Study-level points and caveats: In a largely white British group with more females than males, clonal diversity was possibly underestimated. Reports say nearly half of spike-specific TCRs go after unmutated variant regions.

This clonotype originated in an adult who received the AZD1222 COVID-19 vaccine. The specimen was peripheral blood, collected 28 days after the second AZD1222 dose. This rearrangement joins TRBV24-1 to TRBJ1-2; weak D call: TRBD1 (5 bases). This chain's CDR3 is CATSDLGTDYGYTF. The DNA of the CDR3 is TGTGCCACCAGTGATTTGGGGACGGATTATGGCTACACCTTC.